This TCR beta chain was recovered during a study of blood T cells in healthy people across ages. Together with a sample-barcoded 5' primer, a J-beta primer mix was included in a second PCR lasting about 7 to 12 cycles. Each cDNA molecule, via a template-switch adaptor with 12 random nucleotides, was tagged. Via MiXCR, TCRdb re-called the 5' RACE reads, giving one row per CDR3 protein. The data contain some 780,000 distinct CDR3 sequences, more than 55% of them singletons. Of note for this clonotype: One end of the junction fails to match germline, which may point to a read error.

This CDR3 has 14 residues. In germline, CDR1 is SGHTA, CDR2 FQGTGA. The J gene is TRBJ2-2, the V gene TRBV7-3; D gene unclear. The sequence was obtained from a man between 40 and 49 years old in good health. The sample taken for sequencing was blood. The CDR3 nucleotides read TGTGCCAGCAGCGTAACGAATGACGGCGGGGAGCTGTTTTTT. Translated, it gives CASSVTNDGGELFF.